The TCR beta chain under discussion was sequenced for a study of T cells in localized non-small cell lung cancer. Study-level results: A median of roughly 57 clones ranked among the top 100 in tumor appeared in adjacent lung. An association was observed between higher blood T cell density and longer overall survival. Only one tumor region was sequenced, so heterogeneity remains possible. Uninvolved adjacent lung showed the highest T cell clonality, exceeding tumor.

Turning to this clone: Its cognate antigen is unknown.

This CDR3 contains 14 residues. The germline V gene encodes CDR1 MGHRA and CDR2 YSYEKL. The V end was cut by 4 bases, the J end by 7 bases, with 17 bases between. Only in-frame clones appear in the TCRdb table, and some are missing; sequencing was by immunoSEQ multiplex PCR. The sample holds tens of thousands of clones, 70% to 90% seen once. The chain joins TRBV4-1 to TRBJ2-7, with D possibly being TRBD1 (5 bases). This clonotype originated in a female donor at least 60 years old with stage I lung adenocarcinoma. This material consisted of peripheral blood, taken before any cancer treatment. CDR3 coding DNA: TGCGCCAGCAGCCCAAAACCGGACGCAGGGGAGCAGTACTTC. It codes for CASSPKPDAGEQYF.